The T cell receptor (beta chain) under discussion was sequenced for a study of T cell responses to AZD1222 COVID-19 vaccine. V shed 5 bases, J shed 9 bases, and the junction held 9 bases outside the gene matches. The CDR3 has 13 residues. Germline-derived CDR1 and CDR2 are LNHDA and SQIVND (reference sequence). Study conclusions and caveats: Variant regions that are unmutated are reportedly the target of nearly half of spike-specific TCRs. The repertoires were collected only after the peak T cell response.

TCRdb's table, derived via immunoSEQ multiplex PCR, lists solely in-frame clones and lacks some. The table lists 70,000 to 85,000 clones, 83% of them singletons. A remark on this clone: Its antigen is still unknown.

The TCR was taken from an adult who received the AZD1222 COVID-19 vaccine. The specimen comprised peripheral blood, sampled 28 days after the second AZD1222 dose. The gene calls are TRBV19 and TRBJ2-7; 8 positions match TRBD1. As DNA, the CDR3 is TGTGCCAGTAGTTCGAACACACAGGGGGTGCAGTACTTC. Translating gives CASSSNTQGVQYF. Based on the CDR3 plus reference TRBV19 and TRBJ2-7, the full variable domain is DGGITQSPKYLFRKEGQNVTLSCEQNLNHDAMYWYRQDPGQGLRLIYYSQIVNDFQKGDIAEGYSVSREKKESFPLTVTSAQKNPTAFYLCASSSNTQGVQYFGPGTRLTVT.